The entry below describes one T cell receptor beta chain. The antigen remains unidentified. Germline-derived CDR1 and CDR2 are LNHNV and YYDKDF (reference sequence). This CDR3 comprises 15 residues. Unmatched junction bases numbered 1, after V lost 2 bases and J lost 2 bases. Peripheral blood and lesional scalp punch biopsies came from alopecia areata patients. Sorted out of PBMCs were CD4+ T cells and CD8+ T cells. The data were taken from a study of CD8+ T cells in alopecia areata. RNA, once extracted, was reverse transcribed into cDNA for use as the sequencing template. Generated by immunoSEQ multiplex PCR, the TCRdb table keeps only in-frame clones and is missing some. The sample comprises 110,000 to 150,000 clones, under 60% of which are singletons, and under 6.5% rests with the top ten. General study findings and limits: Scalp sample data also include resident alphabeta T cells from normal skin. Possibly because of HLA-related factors, TCR sharing was less clear across patients than in mice.

Specimen: CD4+ T cells sorted from blood, collected at week 0. V is TRBV15 and J is TRBJ2-3; 10 bases fit TRBD2. The receptor's source is a human donor with alopecia areata. The chain's CDR3 is CATSRLAGATDTQYF. CDR3 DNA: TGTGCCACCAGCAGACTAGCGGGGGCCACAGATACGCAGTATTTT.